The 27 T cell receptor beta chains reported below all come from one sample, sequenced in a study of beta chain features in type 1 diabetes. Expressed TCRB transcripts were sequenced after all isolated RNA was converted to cDNA. Generated by immunoSEQ multiplex PCR, the TCRdb table keeps only in-frame clones and is missing some. This table has over 120,000 clones, around 8.7% appearing once. Sequencing was performed on central memory CD4+ T cells from blood. These receptors were obtained from a man between 18 and 29 years old in good health.

J is TRBJ2-2 and V is TRBV5-1, with 8 bases lining up with TRBD1. After removal of 4 bases from V and 6 bases from J, the junction contained 11 bases not matched to a gene. Germline lookup yields CDR1 SGHRS and CDR2 YFSETQ. The CDR3 covers 16 residues. The CDR3 nucleotides read TGCGCCAGCAGCACACAGGGGGGAACTATATCCGGGGAGCTGTTTTTT. Residues: CASSTQGGTISGELFF.

This chain joins TRBV4-1 and TRBJ2-1; TRBD2 might be the D (6 bases). V was shortened by 1 base and J by 4 bases, with 17 bases between the two germline ends. This CDR3 spans 17 amino acids. The germline gives CDR1 MGHRA, CDR2 YSYEKL. The CDR3 reads CASSQAGMGLGYNEQFF. DNA of the CDR3: TGCGCCAGCAGCCAAGCAGGTATGGGACTCGGATACAATGAGCAGTTCTTC.

The chain uses TRBV5-1 and TRBJ1-2; 7 bases agree with TRBD1. The ends lost 0 bases at V and 2 bases at J; junction bases unmatched: 10. CDR3 length: 17 residues. Germline V CDR1 and CDR2: SGHRS, YFSETQ. Here the CDR3 DNA reads TGCGCCAGCAGCTTGGAGCCTCGGACAGGAAGAAACTATGGCTACACCTTC. Its protein is CASSLEPRTGRNYGYTF. Drawing the rest from reference TRBV5-1 and TRBJ1-2, the complete variable domain is KAGVTQTPRYLIKTRGQQVTLSCSPISGHRSVSWYQQTPGQGLQFLFEYFSETQRNKGNFPGRFSGRQFSNSRSEMNVSTLELGDSALYLCASSLEPRTGRNYGYTFGSGTRLTVV.

This clone was seen more than once but under ten times. Here the CDR3 DNA reads TGCGCCAGCAGCTCCCAACCAGGGGGGAATGGAGAGACCCAGTACTTC. Protein sequence: CASSSQPGGNGETQYF. The chain is built from TRBV5-1 and TRBJ2-5; tentative D call: TRBD1 (7 bases). The CDR3 covers 16 residues. Looked up from germline, CDR1 is SGHRS and CDR2 is YFSETQ. Between the trimmed V and J ends, which lost 3 bases and 4 bases, there was a span of 19 bases.

This clone was observed a handful of times. The V gene is TRBV28, the J gene TRBJ2-7; 7 nucleotides agree with TRBD2. The CDR3 runs to 16 residues. Trimming cost V 1 base and J 0 bases; bases outside gene matches: 6. Germline CDR1 reads MDHEN; CDR2 reads SYDVKM. This CDR3 is CASSLSLAVLSYEQYF. In DNA form, the CDR3 reads TGTGCCAGCAGTTTATCCCTAGCGGTGCTCTCCTACGAGCAGTACTTC.

V and J are TRBV7-6 and TRBJ2-1, with a tentative D call TRBD1 (5 bases). Germline V CDR1 and CDR2: SGHVS, FNYEAQ. The CDR3 covers 15 residues. The V end lost 2 bases, the J end lost 4 bases, and 12 bases lay between the germline ends. The CDR3 here is CASSLPRVTYNEQFF. Written as DNA, the CDR3 is TGTGCCAGCAGCTTACCCAGGGTGACATACAATGAGCAGTTCTTC.

This clone was seen only a few times. The rearrangement uses TRBV18 and TRBJ2-7, with D hard to call. The V gene's germline CDR1 is KGHSH and CDR2 LQKENI. Trimming took off 1 base at V and 4 bases at J, with 8 bases between the two ends. CDR3 length: 13 residues. The CDR3 nucleotides read TGTGCCAGCTCACCACAGACACTTTACGAGCAGTACTTC. Protein: CASSPQTLYEQYF.

Only a few counts were recorded for this clone. The J gene is TRBJ2-5, the V gene TRBV4-1, with D tentatively TRBD2 (6 bases). With 2 bases removed from V and 5 bases from J, the gap between germline ends came to 24 bases. CDR1 MGHRA and CDR2 YSYEKL come from the germline V gene. This CDR3 comprises 18 residues. CDR3 protein: CASSQTRSGAPGEETQYF. DNA of the CDR3: TGCGCCAGCAGCCAAACCCGTTCCGGAGCACCGGGGGAGGAGACCCAGTACTTC.

This chain links TRBV9 with TRBJ2-6; 8 bases fit TRBD2. Germline trimming cut 7 bases from V and 0 bases from J; bases unmatched to any gene: 9. Germline CDR1 reads SGDLS; CDR2 reads YYNGEE. The CDR3 spans 17 residues. The CDR3 loop is CASAAGAAISGANVLTF. The DNA for the CDR3 is TGTGCCAGCGCAGCGGGGGCCGCAATCTCTGGGGCCAACGTCCTGACTTTC.

This clone has just a few counts. V and J are TRBV7-8 and TRBJ1-2, with 12 bases that match TRBD1. Germline loops: CDR1 SGHVS, CDR2 FQNEAQ. This CDR3 contains 13 residues. J was trimmed by 7 bases and V by 6 bases; bases with no gene match: 3. The CDR3 spells CASRGTGGSGYTF. CDR3 sequence (DNA): TGTGCCAGCAGGGGGACAGGGGGCAGTGGCTACACCTTC.

This clone was found a few times. The chain has TRBV14 and TRBJ2-5, with 10 bases matching TRBD2. The CDR3 sequence is 14 residues long. Germline lookup yields CDR1 SGHDN and CDR2 FVKESK. The V and J ends lost 3 bases and 11 bases, in that order; junction bases with no gene match: 9. CDR3 nucleotide sequence: TGTGCCAGCAGCCAGACTAGCGGGCCGGGAGAGCAGTACTTC. Protein sequence: CASSQTSGPGEQYF. Together with reference TRBV14 and TRBJ2-5, the CDR3 gives the full variable domain: EAGVTQFPSHSVIEKGQTVTLRCDPISGHDNLYWYRRVMGKEIKFLLHFVKESKQDESGMPNNRFLAERTGGTYSTLKVQPAELEDSGVYFCASSQTSGPGEQYFGPGTRLLVL.

The chain has TRBV4-1 and TRBJ2-3; 11 bases are a match to TRBD2. J was trimmed by 5 bases and V by 2 bases; bases with no gene match: 12. Germline CDR1 is MGHRA and CDR2 is YSYEKL. The CDR3 covers 18 residues. The CDR3 is CASSQFQVAGGLGDTQYF. The DNA for the CDR3 is TGCGCCAGCAGCCAATTCCAAGTAGCGGGGGGGCTGGGAGATACGCAGTATTTT.

The V and J genes are TRBV6-5 and TRBJ1-2; maybe TRBD1 (5 bases). Germline V gene sequence: CDR1 MNHEY, CDR2 SVGAGI. There are 16 residues in the CDR3. V lost 0 bases and J lost 10, with 21 bases in between. The CDR3 nucleotides read TGTGCCAGCAGTTACTCGGGGAGACAGCGGGGAAATTTCTACACCTTC. Its protein is CASSYSGRQRGNFYTF.

The chain is built from TRBV2 and TRBJ2-7; 9 bases agree with TRBD1. The junction had 7 bases not matched to a gene; V was cut back by 4 bases and J by 6 bases. The CDR3 has 14 amino acids. Looked up from germline, CDR1 is SNHLY and CDR2 is FYNNEI. CDR3 sequence (DNA): TGTGCCAGCAGTGGGGGACAGGGAAACCGCGAGCAGTACTTC. This codes for CASSGGQGNREQYF.

The chain joins TRBV2 to TRBJ1-5; D is uncertain. V shed 6 bases and J shed 5 bases, with 8 bases lying between them. CDR1 is SNHLY and CDR2 is FYNNEI in the germline V gene. The CDR3 consists of 12 residues. The CDR3 spells CASSGNYQPQHF. The CDR3 region has the DNA TGTGCCAGCAGCGGGAATTATCAGCCCCAGCATTTT.

In its sample, this clone was seen a few times. The rearrangement uses TRBV30 and TRBJ2-7, with D possibly being TRBD1 (6 bases). The CDR3 consists of 15 residues. From germline, CDR1 is GTSNPN and CDR2 SVGIG (reference sequence). The ends were cut back, 4 bases at V and 3 bases at J, with 19 bases in the middle. Here the CDR3 DNA reads TGTGCCTGGACCATGCCCACAGGGTCGTTCTACGAGCAGTACTTC. Translation gives CAWTMPTGSFYEQYF.

This clone appeared a few times. This chain links TRBV7-8 with TRBJ2-1; no definite D call. The germline V and J ends were trimmed by 5 bases and 7 bases, with 6 bases remaining between them. CDR1 is SGHVS, CDR2 FQNEAQ, per germline. The CDR3 has 11 amino acids. The CDR3 spells CASSRSNEQFF. The CDR3 DNA is TGTGCCAGCAGCCGGTCAAATGAGCAGTTCTTC.

This clone appeared a few times. The rearrangement links TRBV29-1 to TRBJ2-7, with 8 bases matching TRBD1. Trimming at V came to 6 bases and at J to 3 bases, leaving 4 bases not matched to a gene. Germline assignment: CDR1 SQVTM and CDR2 ANQGSEA. This CDR3 has 12 residues. The CDR3 nucleotides read TGCAGCGTCCGGACAGGGTTCTACGAGCAGTACTTC. Translated, it gives CSVRTGFYEQYF.

The table lists this clone with a few counts. This chain joins TRBV9 and TRBJ1-3, with D possibly matching TRBD1 (5 bases). Germline V gene data show CDR1 as SGDLS and CDR2 as YYNGEE. Trimming removed 4 bases from V and 1 base from J, with 9 bases in between. The CDR3 spans 14 residues. CDR3 nucleotide sequence: TGTGCCAGCAGCCGGGGGTTTTCTGGAAACACCATATATTTT. Translation gives CASSRGFSGNTIYF.

This clone was seen at least ten times. This rearrangement joins TRBV2 to TRBJ2-1, with D possibly being TRBD1 (7 bases). Trimming left V 5 bases short and J 3 bases short, with 11 bases between. This CDR3 has 14 residues. Germline V lookup: CDR1 SNHLY, CDR2 FYNNEI. CDR3 in amino acids: CASSRQGGYNEQFF. DNA of the CDR3: TGTGCCAGCAGTAGACAGGGAGGCTACAATGAGCAGTTCTTC.

This clone has only a few counts. The CDR3 sequence is CASRQEGVGNTIYF. The CDR3 DNA reads as TGTGCCAGCAGGCAAGAGGGGGTCGGAAACACCATATATTTT. The gene calls are TRBV7-2 and TRBJ1-3, with a weak D call TRBD1 (6 bases). V was pared by 6 bases and J by 4 bases, with 13 bases between. This CDR3 region has 14 residues. The germline V gene encodes CDR1 SGHTA and CDR2 FQGNSA.

This clone was seen a few times. CDR3 nucleotides: TGTGCCAGCAGGACGACATCCACTAATGAAAAACTGTTTTTT. Translation gives CASRTTSTNEKLFF. The chain links TRBV28 to TRBJ1-4, with no clear D. CDR1 is MDHEN, CDR2 SYDVKM, per germline. V was clipped by 6 bases and J by 2 bases, with 10 bases between them. The CDR3 contains 14 residues.

This clone occurred a few times. The V gene is TRBV5-6, the J gene TRBJ2-3; 12 nucleotides agree with TRBD2. CDR3 length: 18 amino acids. The V gene's germline CDR1 is SGHDT and CDR2 YYEEEE. V gave up 2 bases and J gave up 6 bases; unmatched junction bases: 13. The CDR3 DNA sequence: TGTGCCAGCAGCTTCAGGGGGGCCCGACTAGCGGGGGTGGATACGCAGTATTTT. Protein: CASSFRGARLAGVDTQYF.

The chain uses TRBV2 and TRBJ1-1, with D possibly matching TRBD1 (6 bases). Trimming stripped 6 bases from V and 1 base from J, with 12 bases between. This CDR3 spans 14 amino acids. The germline V gene has CDR1 SNHLY and CDR2 FYNNEI. The CDR3 protein is CASRTEGGNTEAFF. The DNA of the CDR3 is TGTGCCAGCAGGACCGAAGGGGGGAACACTGAAGCTTTCTTT.

This clone was found many times. This chain joins TRBV7-2 and TRBJ2-7; 11 bases are shared with TRBD1. CDR1 and CDR2 (germline): SGHTA, FQGNSA. Trimming at V came to 7 bases and at J to 5 bases, leaving 7 bases not matched to a gene. This CDR3 is built from 14 residues. CDR3 residues: CASIRDRGTNEQYF. The CDR3 DNA follows: TGTGCCAGCATTCGGGACAGGGGGACTAACGAGCAGTACTTC.

This clone was detected only a few times. The chain is built from TRBV7-2 and TRBJ2-1, with a weak D call TRBD2 (5 bases). The CDR3 extends over 15 amino acids. CDR1 is SGHTA and CDR2 is FQGNSA in the germline V gene. Trimming shortened V by 2 bases and J by 5 bases, and 13 bases separated the two germline ends. CDR3 protein: CASSLLGRADNEQFF. In DNA, the CDR3 is TGTGCCAGCAGCTTACTTGGGCGGGCAGACAATGAGCAGTTCTTC.

The CDR3 DNA reads as TGTGCCAGCAGCTCCGGGACACGGAATGAAAAACTGTTTTTT. It translates to CASSSGTRNEKLFF. The J gene is TRBJ1-4, the V gene TRBV5-4; D may be TRBD1 (6 bases). This CDR3 contains 14 residues. Germline V gene sequence: CDR1 SGHNT, CDR2 YYREEE (reference sequence). The ends were cut back, 3 bases at V and 5 bases at J, with 11 bases in the middle.